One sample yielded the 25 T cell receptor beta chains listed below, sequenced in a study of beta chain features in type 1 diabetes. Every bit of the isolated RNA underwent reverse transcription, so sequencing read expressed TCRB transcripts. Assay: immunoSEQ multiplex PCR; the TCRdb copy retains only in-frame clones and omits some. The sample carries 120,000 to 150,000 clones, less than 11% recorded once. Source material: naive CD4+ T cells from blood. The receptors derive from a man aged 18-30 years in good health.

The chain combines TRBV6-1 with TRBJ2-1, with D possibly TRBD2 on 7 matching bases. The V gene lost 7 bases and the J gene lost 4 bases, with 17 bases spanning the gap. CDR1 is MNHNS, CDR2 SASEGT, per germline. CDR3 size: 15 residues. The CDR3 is CASNIRGGDYNEQFF. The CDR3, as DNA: TGTGCCAGCAATATCCGCGGGGGCGATTACAATGAGCAGTTCTTC.

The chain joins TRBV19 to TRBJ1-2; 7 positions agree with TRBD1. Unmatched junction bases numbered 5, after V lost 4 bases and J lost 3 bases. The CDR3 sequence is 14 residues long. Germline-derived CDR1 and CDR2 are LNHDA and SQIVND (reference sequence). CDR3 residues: CASSSWDSYYGYTF. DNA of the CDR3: TGTGCCAGTAGTAGCTGGGACAGTTACTATGGCTACACCTTC.

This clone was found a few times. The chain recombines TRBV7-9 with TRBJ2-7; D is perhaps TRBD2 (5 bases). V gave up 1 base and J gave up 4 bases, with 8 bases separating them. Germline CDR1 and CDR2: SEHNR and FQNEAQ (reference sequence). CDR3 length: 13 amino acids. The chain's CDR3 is CASSLVSGYEQYF. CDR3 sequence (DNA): TGTGCCAGCAGCTTAGTTTCGGGGTACGAGCAGTACTTC.

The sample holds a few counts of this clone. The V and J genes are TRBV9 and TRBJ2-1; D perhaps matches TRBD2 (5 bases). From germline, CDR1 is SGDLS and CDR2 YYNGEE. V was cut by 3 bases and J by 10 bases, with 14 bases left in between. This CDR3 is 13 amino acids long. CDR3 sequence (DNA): TGTGCCAGCAGCGGGCCGTCGGGATGGGAGCAGTTCTTC. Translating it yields CASSGPSGWEQFF.

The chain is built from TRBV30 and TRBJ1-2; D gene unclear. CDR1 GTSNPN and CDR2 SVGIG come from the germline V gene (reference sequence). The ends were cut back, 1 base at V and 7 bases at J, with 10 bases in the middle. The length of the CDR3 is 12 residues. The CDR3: CAWSGAGSGYTF. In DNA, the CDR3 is TGTGCCTGGAGTGGGGCGGGGTCTGGCTACACCTTC.

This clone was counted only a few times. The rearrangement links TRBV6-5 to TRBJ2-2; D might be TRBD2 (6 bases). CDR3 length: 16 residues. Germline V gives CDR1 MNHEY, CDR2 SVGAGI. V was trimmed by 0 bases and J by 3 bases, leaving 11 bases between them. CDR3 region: CASSYSEGIHTGELFF. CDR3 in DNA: TGTGCCAGCAGTTACTCGGAGGGGATTCACACCGGGGAGCTGTTTTTT.

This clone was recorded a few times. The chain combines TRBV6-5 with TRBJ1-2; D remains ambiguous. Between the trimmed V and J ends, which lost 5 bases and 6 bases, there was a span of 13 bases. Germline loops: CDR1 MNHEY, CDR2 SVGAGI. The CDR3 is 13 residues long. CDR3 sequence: CASSLRDGDGYTF. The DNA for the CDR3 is TGTGCCAGCAGTCTTCGAGACGGGGATGGCTACACCTTC.

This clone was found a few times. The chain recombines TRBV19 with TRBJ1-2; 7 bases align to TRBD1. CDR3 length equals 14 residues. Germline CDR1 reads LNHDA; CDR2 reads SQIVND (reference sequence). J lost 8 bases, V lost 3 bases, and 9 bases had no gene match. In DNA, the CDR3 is TGTGCCAGTAGTATGGATTCACAGGGGCGCGGCTACACCTTC. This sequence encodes CASSMDSQGRGYTF.

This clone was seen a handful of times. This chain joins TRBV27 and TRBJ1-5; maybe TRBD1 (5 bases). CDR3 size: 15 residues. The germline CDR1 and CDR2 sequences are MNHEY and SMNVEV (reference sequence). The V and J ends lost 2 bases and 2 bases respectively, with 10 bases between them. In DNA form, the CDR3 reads TGTGCCAGCAGTTTAAGTTGGGGGGGCAATCAGCCCCAGCATTTT. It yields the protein CASSLSWGGNQPQHF.

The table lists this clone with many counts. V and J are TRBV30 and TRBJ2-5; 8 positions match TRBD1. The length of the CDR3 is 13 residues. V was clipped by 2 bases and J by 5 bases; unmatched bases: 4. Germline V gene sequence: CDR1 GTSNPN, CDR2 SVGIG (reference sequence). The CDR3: CAWSMTGVETQYF. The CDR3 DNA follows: TGTGCCTGGAGTATGACAGGGGTCGAGACCCAGTACTTC. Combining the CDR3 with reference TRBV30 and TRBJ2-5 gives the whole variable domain SQTIHQWPATLVQPVGSPLSLECTVEGTSNPNLYWYRQAAGRGLQLLFYSVGIGQISSEVPQNLSASRPQDRQFILSSKKLLLSDSGFYLCAWSMTGVETQYFGPGTRLLVL.

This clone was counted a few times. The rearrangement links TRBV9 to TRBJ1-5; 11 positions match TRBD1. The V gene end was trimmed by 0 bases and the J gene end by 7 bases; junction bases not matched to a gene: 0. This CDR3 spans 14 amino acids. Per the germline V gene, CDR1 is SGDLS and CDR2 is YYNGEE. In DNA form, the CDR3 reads TGTGCCAGCAGCGTAGGGACAGGGGGCCAGCCCCAGCATTTT. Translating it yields CASSVGTGGQPQHF.

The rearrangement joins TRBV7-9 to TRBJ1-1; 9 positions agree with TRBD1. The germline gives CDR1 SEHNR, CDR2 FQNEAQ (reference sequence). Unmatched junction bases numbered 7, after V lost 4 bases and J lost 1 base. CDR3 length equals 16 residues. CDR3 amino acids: CASSSAPGQGNTEAFF. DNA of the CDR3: TGTGCCAGCAGCTCAGCCCCGGGACAGGGGAACACTGAAGCTTTCTTT.

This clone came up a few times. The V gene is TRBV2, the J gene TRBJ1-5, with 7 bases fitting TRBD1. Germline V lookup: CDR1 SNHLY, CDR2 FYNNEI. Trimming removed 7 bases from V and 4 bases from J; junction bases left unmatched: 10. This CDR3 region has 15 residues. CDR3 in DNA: TGTGCCAGCATGGAACAGGGGACGCTGAATCAGCCCCAGCATTTT. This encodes CASMEQGTLNQPQHF.

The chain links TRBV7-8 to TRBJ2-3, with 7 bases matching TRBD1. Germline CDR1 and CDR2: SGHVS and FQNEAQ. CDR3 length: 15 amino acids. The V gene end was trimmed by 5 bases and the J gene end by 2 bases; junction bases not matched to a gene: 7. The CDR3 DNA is TGTGCCAGCAGCAAAAGACAGGGTGTCACAGATACGCAGTATTTT. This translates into CASSKRQGVTDTQYF.

In DNA form, the CDR3 reads TGTGCCAGCCGGGACAGGGGGATCTATGGCTACACCTTC. As protein: CASRDRGIYGYTF. This chain joins TRBV28 and TRBJ1-2, with 11 nucleotides matching TRBD1. Germline assignment: CDR1 MDHEN and CDR2 SYDVKM. The CDR3 runs 13 residues. After removal of 8 bases from V and 4 bases from J, the junction contained 3 bases not matched to a gene.

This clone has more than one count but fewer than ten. DNA of the CDR3: TGTGCCAGCAGCTCCTGGACAGGAGCGAACACTGAAGCTTTCTTT. Amino acid sequence: CASSSWTGANTEAFF. The chain carries TRBV11-2 and TRBJ1-1; 7 bases are shared with TRBD1. The CDR3 runs to 15 residues. V lost 4 bases and J lost 1; bases outside the gene matches: 6. Germline assignment: CDR1 SGHAT and CDR2 FQNNGV.

CDR3: CASSPSRAQETQYF. The CDR3 DNA is TGTGCCAGCTCACCGAGCAGGGCGCAAGAGACCCAGTACTTC. J is TRBJ2-5 and V is TRBV18, with TRBD1 as a possible D gene (5 bases). CDR1 is KGHSH, CDR2 LQKENI, per germline. V was shortened by 3 bases and J by 2 bases, with 10 bases between the two germline ends. CDR3 size: 14 residues.

The DNA for the CDR3 is TGTGCCAGCAGCTTAGCGACAGGGAGTTTCGCCGGGGAGCTGTTTTTT. Residues: CASSLATGSFAGELFF. The rearrangement uses TRBV7-2 and TRBJ2-2; 7 nucleotides agree with TRBD1. V was clipped by 0 bases and J by 6 bases; unmatched bases: 7. There are 16 residues in the CDR3. Germline lookup yields CDR1 SGHTA and CDR2 FQGNSA.

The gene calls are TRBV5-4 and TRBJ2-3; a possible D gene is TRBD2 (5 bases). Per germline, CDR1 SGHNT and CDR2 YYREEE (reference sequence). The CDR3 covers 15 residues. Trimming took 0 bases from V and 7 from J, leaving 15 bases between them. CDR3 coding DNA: TGTGCCAGCAGCTTGGACCTGACTCGAGGGAATACGCAGTATTTT. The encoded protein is CASSLDLTRGNTQYF.

CDR3 loop: CASSLVGTVQETQYF. For the CDR3, the DNA is TGTGCCAGCAGCTTAGTGGGGACAGTCCAAGAGACCCAGTACTTC. The chain employs TRBV7-6 and TRBJ2-5, with TRBD1 matching over 7 bases. V was clipped by 1 base and J by 1 base; unmatched bases: 3. Germline V gene data show CDR1 as SGHVS and CDR2 as FNYEAQ. This CDR3 has 15 amino acids.

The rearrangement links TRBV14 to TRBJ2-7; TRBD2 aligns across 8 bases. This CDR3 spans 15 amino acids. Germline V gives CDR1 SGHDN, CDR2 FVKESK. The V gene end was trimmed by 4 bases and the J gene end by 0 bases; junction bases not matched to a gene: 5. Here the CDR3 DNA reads TGTGCCAGCAGCCGGCAGCGGGGGAGCTCCTACGAGCAGTACTTC. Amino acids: CASSRQRGSSYEQYF.

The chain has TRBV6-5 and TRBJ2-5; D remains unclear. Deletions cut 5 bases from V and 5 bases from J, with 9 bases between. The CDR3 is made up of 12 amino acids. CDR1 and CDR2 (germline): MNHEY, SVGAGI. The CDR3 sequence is CASSDFGETQYF. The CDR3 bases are TGTGCCAGCAGTGACTTCGGGGAGACCCAGTACTTC.

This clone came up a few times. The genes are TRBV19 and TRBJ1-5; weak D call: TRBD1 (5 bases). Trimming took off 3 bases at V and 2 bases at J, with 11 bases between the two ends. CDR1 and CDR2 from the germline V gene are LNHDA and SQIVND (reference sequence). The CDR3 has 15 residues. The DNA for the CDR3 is TGTGCCAGTAGTATGGGCTCGGGGGGCAATCAGCCCCAGCATTTT. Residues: CASSMGSGGNQPQHF.

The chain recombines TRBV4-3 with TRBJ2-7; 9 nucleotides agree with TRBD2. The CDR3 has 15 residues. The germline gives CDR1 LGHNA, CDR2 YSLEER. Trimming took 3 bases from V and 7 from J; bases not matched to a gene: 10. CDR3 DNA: TGCGCCAGCAGCCAGGAGTGGGCGGGGGGGCTAGAGCAGTACTTC. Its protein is CASSQEWAGGLEQYF.

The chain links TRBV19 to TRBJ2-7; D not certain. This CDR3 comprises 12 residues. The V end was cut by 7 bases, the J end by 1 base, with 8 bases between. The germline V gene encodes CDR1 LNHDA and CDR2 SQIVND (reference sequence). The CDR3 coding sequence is TGTGCCAGTAAACTGAGTTCCTACGAGCAGTACTTC. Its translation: CASKLSSYEQYF. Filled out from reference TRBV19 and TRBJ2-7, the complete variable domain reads DGGITQSPKYLFRKEGQNVTLSCEQNLNHDAMYWYRQDPGQGLRLIYYSQIVNDFQKGDIAEGYSVSREKKESFPLTVTSAQKNPTAFYLCASKLSSYEQYFGPGTRLTVT.